This entry lists 20 T cell receptor beta chains sequenced from one sample in a study of T cell clonality in common variable immunodeficiency. Profiling relied on immunoSEQ multiplex PCR, and the TCRdb table lists in-frame clones only, not all of them. This sample carries about 52,000 clones and no singletons, and 5.4% goes to the top ten. The sequenced sample consisted of peripheral blood mononuclear cells. Receptors were obtained from a person aged 18 to 69 in good health.

This clone was seen only a few times. The chain's CDR3 is CASSITRGRNSPLHF. Incomplete CDR3 DNA: TGTGCCAGTAGTATTACCAGGGGTCGGAATTCACCC. V is TRBV19 and J is TRBJ1-6, with D possibly TRBD1 on 6 matching bases. The read falls 3 residues short of the CDR3 end, and the missing part is taken from the germline J gene. The CDR3 extends over 15 amino acids. Germline loops: CDR1 LNHDA, CDR2 SQIVND (reference sequence). Trimming took 3 bases from V and 7 from J, leaving 13 bases between them.

This clone was observed many times. The CDR3 here is CASSRDGTGGTDTQYF. Incomplete CDR3 DNA: TGCGCCAGCAGCCGAGATGGGACAGGCGGGACAGATACG. The genes are TRBV4-1 and TRBJ2-3; 8 positions match TRBD1. The read terminates 3 residues before the CDR3 end, so the remaining end is supplied by the germline J gene. Germline V gives CDR1 MGHRA, CDR2 YSYEKL. CDR3 length: 16 residues. With 4 bases clipped from V and 3 bases from J, the junction kept 9 bases outside the gene matches.

This clone showed up many times. The read ends 3 residues early relative to the CDR3; the germline J gene fills the gap. The V and J genes are TRBV19 and TRBJ2-2, with 8 bases aligning to TRBD2. The CDR3 extends over 15 amino acids. Germline CDR1 LNHDA, CDR2 SQIVND (reference sequence). V trimming: 6 bases; J trimming: 1 base; junction bases outside the gene matches: 4. The CDR3 sequence is CASRLAGLNTGELFF. Incomplete CDR3 DNA: TGTGCCAGTAGATTAGCGGGATTGAACACCGGGGAG.

This clone was counted many times. The read finishes 3 residues shy of the CDR3 end, and the germline J gene is used to complete it. The gene calls are TRBV5-1 and TRBJ2-5, with TRBD1 matching 8 bases. Germline loops: CDR1 SGHRS, CDR2 YFSETQ. The CDR3 loop spans 15 amino acids. V shed 4 bases and J 1 base; nucleotides not matched to a gene: 6. CDR3 sequence reads: CASSPRTGSQETQYF. CDR3 DNA (partial): TGCGCCAGCAGCCCCAGGACAGGGAGCCAAGAGACC.

Comment on this clone: Read data end 3 residues before the CDR3 end; the end is taken from the germline J gene. V is TRBV19 and J is TRBJ1-5; 7 nucleotides agree with TRBD1. The CDR3 loop spans 15 amino acids. The V gene's germline CDR1 is LNHDA and CDR2 SQIVND (reference sequence). V lost 0 bases to trimming and J lost 7 bases; unmatched junction nucleotides: 6. The chain's CDR3 is CASSIDRGGRQPQHF. The sequenced CDR3 bases are TGTGCCAGTAGTATAGATCGAGGGGGCAGGCAGCCC.

As regards this clone: The read ends 3 residues early relative to the CDR3; the germline J gene fills the gap. The chain combines TRBV7-8 with TRBJ1-1; 8 nucleotides match TRBD1. From germline, CDR1 is SGHVS and CDR2 FQNEAQ. With V trimmed by 5 bases and J by 6 bases, 8 bases remained unmatched. The CDR3 length is 14 residues. CDR3 bases read: TGTGCCAGCAGCCTGACAGGGGATTCCTCTGAA. This sequence encodes CASSLTGDSSE. In full, the CDR3 is CASSLTGDSSEAFF.

This clone was observed many times. The read ends 3 residues early relative to the CDR3; the germline J gene fills the gap. V usage is TRBV20-1 and J usage is TRBJ2-7; 9 bases match TRBD2. CDR1 DFQATT and CDR2 SNEGSKA come from the germline V gene (reference sequence). V dropped 3 bases and J dropped 3; count of bases not matched to a gene: 12. This CDR3 spans 16 amino acids. The covered CDR3 bases are TGCAGTGCTAGTGAAGGATCGGGAGCGGGGGGCTACGAG. As protein: CSASEGSGAGGYE. The full-length CDR3 reads as CSASEGSGAGGYEQYF.

Many counts were recorded for this clone. The junction departs from germline at one end; a sequencing error may be responsible. CDR3 DNA, as far as it was read: TGCGCCAGCAGCCAAGACTGGCAGGGGGCTGAGACC. It codes for CASSQDWQGAET. The whole CDR3 reads CASSQDWQGAETQYF. The chain couples TRBV4-2 to TRBJ2-5; 8 bases align to TRBD1. The read ends 3 residues early relative to the CDR3; the germline J gene fills the gap. In germline, CDR1 is LGHNA, CDR2 YNFKEQ. The CDR3 runs 15 residues.

This clone was seen ten or more times. The CDR3 goes on 3 residues after the read ends, and that part is filled in from the germline J gene. The V and J genes are TRBV7-2 and TRBJ1-3; no clear D. Trimming removed 1 base from V and 4 bases from J, with 11 bases in between. The length of the CDR3 is 15 residues. CDR1 is SGHTA, CDR2 FQGNSA, per germline. CDR3 DNA (partial): TGTGCCAGCAGCTTAGGGTCCGGGGTAGGAAACACC. Translating gives CASSLGSGVGNT. The entire CDR3 reads CASSLGSGVGNTIYF.

This clone was counted many times. The CDR3 end lies 3 residues beyond the end of the read and is filled in from the germline J gene. This rearrangement joins TRBV19 to TRBJ1-1, with D unresolved. V gave up 6 bases and J gave up 3 bases, with 11 bases separating them. The V gene's germline CDR1 is LNHDA and CDR2 SQIVND (reference sequence). This CDR3 is 13 amino acids long. The chain's CDR3 is CASSTQRDTEAFF. The sequenced CDR3 bases are TGTGCCAGTAGCACTCAACGTGACACTGAA.

This clone was counted at least ten times. The read comes to an end 3 residues before the CDR3 does, leaving the germline J gene to fill in the end. The rearrangement joins TRBV5-4 to TRBJ2-7; 7 nucleotides line up with TRBD2. Trimming cost V 4 bases and J 5 bases; bases outside gene matches: 12. Looked up from germline, CDR1 is SGHNT and CDR2 is YYREEE (reference sequence). The CDR3 contains 15 residues. The part of the CDR3 DNA that was read is TGTGCCAGCAGCCCCCCGGGGGGAGGGCCCCACGAG. It encodes CASSPPGGGPHE. The entire CDR3 reads CASSPPGGGPHEQYF.

This clone was seen many times. The sequenced fragment ends 3 residues before the CDR3 boundary, so the rest is inferred from the germline J gene. The chain joins TRBV5-4 to TRBJ2-6, with D possibly TRBD2 on 6 matching bases. CDR1 and CDR2 from the germline V gene are SGHNT and YYREEE (reference sequence). Trimming took 0 bases from V and 2 from J, leaving 6 bases between them. The CDR3 is made up of 15 amino acids. CDR3 sequence reads: CASSLGTTGANVLTF. Partial CDR3 DNA: TGTGCCAGCAGCTTGGGGACTACTGGGGCCAACGTC.

Many counts were recorded for this clone. The read terminates 3 residues ahead of where the CDR3 ends, so the germline J gene completes it. The rearrangement uses TRBV18 and TRBJ1-2, with D uncertain. Germline V gene sequence: CDR1 KGHSH, CDR2 LQKENI. The CDR3 has 15 amino acids. Trimming removed 4 bases from V and 0 bases from J, with 12 bases in between. The DNA read from the CDR3 is TGTGCCAGCTCACAGAACAAAGAAGCTAACTATGGC. This sequence encodes CASSQNKEANYG. The entire CDR3 protein is CASSQNKEANYGYTF.

This clone appeared many times. Sequencing ends 3 residues short of the CDR3 end; the germline J gene provides the rest. The rearrangement links TRBV9 to TRBJ2-7, with 7 nucleotides matching TRBD1. The CDR3 has 15 amino acids. Germline CDR1 is SGDLS and CDR2 is YYNGEE. The junction had 4 bases not matched to a gene; V was cut back by 0 bases and J by 1 base. The CDR3 bases that were read are TGTGCCAGCAGCGTAGCTGACAGGGCTTCCTACGAG. Its protein product is CASSVADRASYE. In full, the CDR3 is CASSVADRASYEQYF.

In this sample, this clone turned up many times. Coverage ceases 3 residues before the CDR3 finishes, and the germline J gene fills in the end. The genes are TRBV19 and TRBJ2-1, with 11 bases aligning to TRBD2. Germline assignment: CDR1 LNHDA and CDR2 SQIVND (reference sequence). With V trimmed by 5 bases and J by 7 bases, 7 bases remained unmatched. The CDR3 has 15 amino acids. Incomplete CDR3 DNA: TGTGCCAGTAGTTTAACTAGCGGGAGACATAATGAG. Protein: CASSLTSGRHNE. The full CDR3 sequence reads CASSLTSGRHNEQFF.

This clone turned up a few times. The missing CDR3 end, 3 residues past where the read stops, is filled in from the germline J gene. The chain employs TRBV19 and TRBJ2-4; the D gene could be TRBD1 or TRBD2 (6 bases each). This CDR3 has 12 amino acids. Germline V CDR1 and CDR2: LNHDA, SQIVND (reference sequence). CDR3 sequence reads: CASFGGGGGQYF. Partial CDR3 DNA: TGTGCCAGCTTTGGAGGGGGAGGCGGT.

This clone was counted ten times or more. Read data end 3 residues before the CDR3 end; the end is taken from the germline J gene. The chain uses TRBV5-1 and TRBJ2-3; no clear D gene. V was pared by 4 bases and J by 2 bases, with 17 bases between. The CDR3 totals 16 residues. Germline values: CDR1 SGHRS, CDR2 YFSETQ. The CDR3 DNA, read in part, is TGCGCCAGCAGCATCCAAAGCGTTGGATCCACAGATACG. Translation gives CASSIQSVGSTDT. The whole CDR3 protein is CASSIQSVGSTDTQYF.

This clone was observed at least ten times. The read comes to an end 3 residues before the CDR3 does, leaving the germline J gene to fill in the end. J is TRBJ1-5 and V is TRBV30; the match to TRBD1 covers 7 bases. This CDR3 spans 14 amino acids. The germline V gene encodes CDR1 GTSNPN and CDR2 SVGIG (reference sequence). V lost 1 base to trimming and J lost 7 bases; unmatched junction nucleotides: 7. The CDR3 sequence: CAWSADREGQPQHF. The sequenced CDR3 bases are TGTGCCTGGAGTGCAGACAGGGAAGGCCAGCCC.

This clone has ten or more counts. The read halts 3 residues ahead of the CDR3 end, with the missing end drawn from the germline J gene. The rearrangement joins TRBV20-1 to TRBJ2-3; 14 nucleotides line up with TRBD2. The CDR3 length is 15 residues. Germline CDR1 reads DFQATT; CDR2 reads SNEGSKA (reference sequence). With 6 bases clipped from V and 4 bases from J, the junction kept 6 bases outside the gene matches. CDR3 bases read: TGCAGTGCCTTCAGACTAGCGGGAGGGTCAGATACG. Amino acid sequence: CSAFRLAGGSDT. The CDR3 in its entirety is CSAFRLAGGSDTQYF.

This clone was recorded at least ten times. Read coverage stops 3 residues before the CDR3 terminus; the germline J gene supplies the remainder. The chain uses TRBV20-1 and TRBJ1-5; tentative D call: TRBD1 (6 bases). The CDR3 covers 13 residues. Germline CDR1 is DFQATT and CDR2 is SNEGSKA (reference sequence). Trimming removed 2 bases from V and 4 bases from J, with 9 bases in between. CDR3 bases read: TGCAGTGCTAGACCTACAGGGAATCAGCCC. The encoded protein is CSARPTGNQP. The CDR3 reads in full as CSARPTGNQPQHF.